This T cell receptor beta chain was observed in a study of cytomegalovirus exposure and HLA in healthy donors. The PCR was carried out with 60 Vbeta primers and 13 Jbeta primers. Method: immunoSEQ multiplex PCR; TCRdb's copy keeps in-frame clones and lacks some. Of 150,000 to 200,000 clones listed, around 76% were seen once; the top ten hold about 2.1%. J gave up 5 bases and V 4 bases, and 5 bases lay outside the gene matches. Germline V gene sequence: CDR1 SGHTA, CDR2 FQGNSA. The CDR3 sequence is 14 residues long. This clone was recorded a few times. This chain uses TRBV7-2 with TRBJ1-5; TRBD1 aligns across 7 bases. This receptor was obtained from a female donor in good health and CMV-seronegative. The sequencing input was PBMCs. DNA for the CDR3: TGTGCCAGCAGCTCCCGACAGGGCGATCAGCCCCAGCATTTT. Its translation: CASSSRQGDQPQHF.